This T cell receptor beta chain was retrieved from a study of shared clonotypes between healthy human individuals. V was pared by 2 bases and J by 7 bases, with 4 bases of the junction left unmatched. There are 15 residues in the CDR3. The germline gives CDR1 MDHEN, CDR2 SYDVKM. Data came from immunoSEQ multiplex PCR; TCRdb stores just in-frame clones and leaves some out. The table lists approximately 1,000,000 clones, approximately 77% of them singletons. The receptor was isolated from a man between 18 and 29 years old in good health. Some clones in this sample may be carry-over from other donors' samples. What was sequenced was memory CD4+ T cells from PBMCs. Described subset: CD45RA-negative fraction. V usage is TRBV28 and J usage is TRBJ2-1, with 11 bases that match TRBD2. CDR3 sequence (DNA): TGTGCCAGCAGTTTAGGTTCTAGCGGGAGGAATGAGCAGTTCTTC. The encoded protein is CASSLGSSGRNEQFF.